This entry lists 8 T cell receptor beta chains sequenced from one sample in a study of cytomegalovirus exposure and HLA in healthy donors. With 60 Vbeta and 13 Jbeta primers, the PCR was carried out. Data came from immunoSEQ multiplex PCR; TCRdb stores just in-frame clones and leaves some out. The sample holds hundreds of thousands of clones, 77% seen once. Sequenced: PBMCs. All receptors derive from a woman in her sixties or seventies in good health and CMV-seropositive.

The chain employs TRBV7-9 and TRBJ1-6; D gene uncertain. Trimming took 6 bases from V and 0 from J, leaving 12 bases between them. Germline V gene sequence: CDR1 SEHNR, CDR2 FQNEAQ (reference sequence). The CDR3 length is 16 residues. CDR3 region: CASSYVGSSYNSPLHF. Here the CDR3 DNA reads TGTGCCAGCAGTTACGTGGGGAGCTCCTATAATTCACCCCTCCACTTT.

The CDR3 is CASSLAGTGHHEQYF. DNA for the CDR3: TGTGCCAGCAGTTTAGCCGGGACAGGGCACCACGAGCAGTACTTC. The rearrangement joins TRBV28 to TRBJ2-7; TRBD1 matches at 9 bases. The V segment lost 2 bases and the J segment 5 bases; nucleotides outside the gene matches: 7. CDR1 MDHEN and CDR2 SYDVKM come from the germline V gene. CDR3 length: 15 amino acids.

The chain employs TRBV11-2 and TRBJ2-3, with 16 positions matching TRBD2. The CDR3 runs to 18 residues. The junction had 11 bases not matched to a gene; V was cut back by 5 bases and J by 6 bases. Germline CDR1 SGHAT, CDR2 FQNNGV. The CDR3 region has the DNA TGTGCCAGCAGCACTCAACTAGGGACTAGCGGGGGGGGTGATACGCAGTATTTT. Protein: CASSTQLGTSGGGDTQYF.

The CDR3 region has the DNA TGCGCCAGCAGCCAGGGGACCGACAATCAGCCCCAGCATTTT. Protein: CASSQGTDNQPQHF. The chain couples TRBV5-1 to TRBJ1-5; TRBD1 might be the D (6 bases). V gave up 4 bases and J gave up 3 bases, with 11 bases separating them. This CDR3 comprises 14 residues. Germline V CDR1 and CDR2: SGHRS, YFSETQ.

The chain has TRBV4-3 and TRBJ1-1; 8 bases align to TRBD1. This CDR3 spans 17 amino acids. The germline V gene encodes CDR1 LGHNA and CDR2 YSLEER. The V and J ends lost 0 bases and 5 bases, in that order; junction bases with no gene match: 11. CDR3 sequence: CASSQDPWTGRGTEAFF. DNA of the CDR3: TGCGCCAGCAGCCAAGATCCCTGGACAGGGCGAGGGACTGAAGCTTTCTTT.

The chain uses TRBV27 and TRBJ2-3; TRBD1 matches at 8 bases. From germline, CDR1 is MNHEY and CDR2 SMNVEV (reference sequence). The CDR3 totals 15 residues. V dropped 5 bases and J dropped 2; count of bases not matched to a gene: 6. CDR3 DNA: TGTGCCAGCAGTACAACCCAGGGGGCCACAGATACGCAGTATTTT. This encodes CASSTTQGATDTQYF.

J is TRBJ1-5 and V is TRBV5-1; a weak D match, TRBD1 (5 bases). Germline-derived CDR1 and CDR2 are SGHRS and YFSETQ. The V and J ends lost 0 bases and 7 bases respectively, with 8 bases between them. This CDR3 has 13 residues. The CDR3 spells CASSLAGNQPQHF. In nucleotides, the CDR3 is TGCGCCAGCAGCTTGGCAGGGAACCAGCCCCAGCATTTT.

The CDR3 loop reads CASSVRGTGPTGELFF. Written as DNA, the CDR3 is TGTGCCAGCAGTGTCCGCGGGACAGGGCCGACCGGGGAGCTGTTTTTT. The genes are TRBV2 and TRBJ2-2; TRBD1 aligns across 9 bases. Germline V gene lookup returns CDR1 SNHLY and CDR2 FYNNEI. CDR3 length: 16 residues. V was clipped by 4 bases and J by 5 bases; unmatched bases: 8.